The clone carrying this TCR beta chain was found a few times. MiXCR was run by TCRdb on the 5' RACE reads, yielding one entry per CDR3 protein. This repertoire shows around 50,000 distinct CDR3 sequences, approximately 7.5% found once; its top ten account for roughly 6.2%. The data originate from a study of early T cells in non-severe SARS-CoV-2 infection. The germline V gene has CDR1 MNHEY and CDR2 SVGEGT. Losses at the gene ends were 4 bases for V and 3 bases for J; bases not matched to a gene: 5. The CDR3 totals 14 residues. The V and J genes are TRBV6-2 or TRBV6-3 and TRBJ2-7; 8 bases fit TRBD1. Material for sequencing was whole blood. The sequence came from an adult who was a healthcare worker with PCR-confirmed SARS-CoV-2 infection or an uninfected control (not recorded which). The DNA for the CDR3 is TGTGCCAGCAGTTCCCCAGGGGGCTTCTACGAGCAGTACTTC. Protein sequence: CASSSPGGFYEQYF.